Sequencing of this T cell receptor (beta chain) was carried out in a study of graft-versus-host responses after intestinal transplantation. Turning to the study itself: In this cohort, recipients had multivisceral, liver-intestinal, or isolated intestinal transplants. Anti-thymocyte globulin was used for induction in all recipients, who then took tacrolimus and steroids for approximately 3 years. The study, taken as a whole, reports: Early post-transplant falls in HvG clones accompanied the peak levels of circulating GvH clones. When patients had graft-donor T cell macrochimerism, their allografts held high graft-versus-host to host-versus-graft clonal ratios.

As regards this clone: Its antigen remains unknown.

TCRdb's copy holds only in-frame clones and misses some; the assay was immunoSEQ multiplex PCR. Found here are roughly 100,000 clones, approximately 93% of them singletons; the top ten hold approximately 1%. The CDR3 is 15 residues long. The germline gives CDR1 MNHNS, CDR2 SASEGT. The J segment lost 3 bases and the V segment lost 5 bases, leaving 8 bases of the junction unmatched. Sequenced material: unstimulated CD8+ T cells sorted from spleen or lymph node cells, taken before intestinal transplant. The rearrangement uses TRBV6-1 and TRBJ1-2; 8 nucleotides match TRBD1. This receptor was taken from a human donor who received an intestinal transplant. In DNA form, the CDR3 reads TGTGCCAGCAGTAGCTCAGGGGGCGCGGACTATGGCTACACCTTC. Amino acid sequence: CASSSSGGADYGYTF.